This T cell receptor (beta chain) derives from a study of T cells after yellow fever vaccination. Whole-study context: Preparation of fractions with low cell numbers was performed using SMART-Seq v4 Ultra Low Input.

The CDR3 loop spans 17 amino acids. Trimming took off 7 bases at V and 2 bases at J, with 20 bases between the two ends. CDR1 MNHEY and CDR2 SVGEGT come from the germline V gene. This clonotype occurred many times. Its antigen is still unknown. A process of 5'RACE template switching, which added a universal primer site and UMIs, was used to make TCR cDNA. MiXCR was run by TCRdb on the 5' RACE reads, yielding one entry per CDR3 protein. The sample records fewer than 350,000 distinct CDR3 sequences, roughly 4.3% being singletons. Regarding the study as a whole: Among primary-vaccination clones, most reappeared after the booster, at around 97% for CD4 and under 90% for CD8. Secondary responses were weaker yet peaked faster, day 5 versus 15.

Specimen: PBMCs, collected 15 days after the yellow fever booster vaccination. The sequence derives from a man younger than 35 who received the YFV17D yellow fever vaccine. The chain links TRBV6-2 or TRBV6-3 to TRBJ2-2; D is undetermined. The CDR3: CASTAPPSRINTGELFF. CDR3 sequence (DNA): TGTGCCAGCACCGCCCCCCCCAGCAGAATTAACACCGGGGAGCTGTTTTTT.